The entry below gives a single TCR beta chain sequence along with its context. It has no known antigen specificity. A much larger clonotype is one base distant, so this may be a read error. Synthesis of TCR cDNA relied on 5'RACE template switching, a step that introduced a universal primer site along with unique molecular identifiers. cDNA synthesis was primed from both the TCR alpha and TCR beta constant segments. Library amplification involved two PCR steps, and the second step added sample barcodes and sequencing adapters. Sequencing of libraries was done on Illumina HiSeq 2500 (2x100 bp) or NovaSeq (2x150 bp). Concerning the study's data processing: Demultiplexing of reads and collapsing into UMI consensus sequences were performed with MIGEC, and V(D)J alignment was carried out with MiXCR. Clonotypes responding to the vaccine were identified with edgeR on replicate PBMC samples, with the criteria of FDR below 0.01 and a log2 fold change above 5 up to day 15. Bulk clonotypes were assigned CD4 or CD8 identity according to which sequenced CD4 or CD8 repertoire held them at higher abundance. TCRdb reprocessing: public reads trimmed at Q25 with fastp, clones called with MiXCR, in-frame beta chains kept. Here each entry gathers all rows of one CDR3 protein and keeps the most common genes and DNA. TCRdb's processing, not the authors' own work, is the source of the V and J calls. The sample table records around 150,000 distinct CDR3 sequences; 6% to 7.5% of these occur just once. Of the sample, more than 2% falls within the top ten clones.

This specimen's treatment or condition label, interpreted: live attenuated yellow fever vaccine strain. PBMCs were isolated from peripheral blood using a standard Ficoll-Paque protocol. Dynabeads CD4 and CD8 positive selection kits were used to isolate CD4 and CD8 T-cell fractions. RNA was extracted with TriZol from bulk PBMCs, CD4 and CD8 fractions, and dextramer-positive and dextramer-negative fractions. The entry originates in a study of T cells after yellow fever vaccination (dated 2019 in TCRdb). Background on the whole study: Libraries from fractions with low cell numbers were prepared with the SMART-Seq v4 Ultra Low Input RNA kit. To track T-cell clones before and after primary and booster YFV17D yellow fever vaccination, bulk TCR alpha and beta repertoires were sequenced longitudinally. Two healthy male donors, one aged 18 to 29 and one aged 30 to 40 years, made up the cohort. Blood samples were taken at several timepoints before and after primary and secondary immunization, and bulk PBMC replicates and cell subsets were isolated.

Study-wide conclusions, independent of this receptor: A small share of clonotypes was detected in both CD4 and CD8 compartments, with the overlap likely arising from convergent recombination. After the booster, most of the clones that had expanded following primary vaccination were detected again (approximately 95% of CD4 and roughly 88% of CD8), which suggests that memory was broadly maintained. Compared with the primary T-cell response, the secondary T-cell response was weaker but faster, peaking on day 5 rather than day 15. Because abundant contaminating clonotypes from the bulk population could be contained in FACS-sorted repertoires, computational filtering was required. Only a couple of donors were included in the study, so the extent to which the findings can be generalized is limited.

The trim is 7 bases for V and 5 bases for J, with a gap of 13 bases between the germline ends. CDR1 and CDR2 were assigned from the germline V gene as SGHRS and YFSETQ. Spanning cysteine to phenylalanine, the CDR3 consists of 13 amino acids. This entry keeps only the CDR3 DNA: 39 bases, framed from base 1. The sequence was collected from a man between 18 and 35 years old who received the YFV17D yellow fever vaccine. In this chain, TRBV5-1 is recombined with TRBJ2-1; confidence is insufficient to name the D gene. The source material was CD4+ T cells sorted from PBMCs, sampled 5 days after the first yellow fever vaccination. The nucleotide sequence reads TGCGCCAGCCGCGGCTGTGGTGACAATGAGCAGTTCTTC. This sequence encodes CASRGCGDNEQFF.